These T cell receptor beta chains were read from a single sample in a study of glioma-infiltrating T cells. TCRdb itself ran the multiplex PCR reads through MiXCR, one entry per CDR3 protein. There are more than 350,000 distinct CDR3 sequences in the sample; around 38% occur only once, and 12% lies in the top ten. Sequenced material: glioma tissue, nonneoplastic brain tissue, or PBMCs (not recorded which). The receptor source for this set is a human donor with low-grade glioma or glioblastoma, undergoing nonglioma brain surgery, or in good health (not recorded which). Each CDR3 is given with its conserved first and last residue. Fields, in order: V gene, D gene, clone size, J gene, CDR3 protein, CDR3 DNA. The D gene is left open where the match is weak. Where a row states a size, it is once, few, many or the class of an expanded clone; other rows omit it.

TRBV29-1,.,.,TRBJ2-7,CSVAGPSYEQYF,TGCAGCGTTGCGGGGCCCTCCTACGAGCAGTACTTC
TRBV2,.,.,TRBJ1-3,CASSEPPLLDTIYF,TGTGCCAGCAGTGAGCCGCCTCTCTTGGACACCATATATTTT
TRBV20-1,.,many,TRBJ1-2,CSAGYSHYTF,TGCAGTGCTGGCTACTCCCACTACACCTTC
TRBV4-1,.,many,TRBJ1-6,CASSPLGSPLHF,TGCGCCAGCAGCCCTCTTGGTTCACCCCTCCACTTT
TRBV5-1,TRBD1,.,TRBJ2-3,CASSLGQGSNWDTQYF,TGCGCCAGCAGCTTGGGACAGGGCAGCAACTGGGATACGCAGTATTTT
TRBV7-6,.,.,TRBJ1-4,CASSPPWGGRNEKLFF,TGTGCCAGCAGCCCCCCATGGGGAGGACGTAATGAAAAACTGTTTTTT
TRBV14,.,.,TRBJ2-3,CASSQDLGGTTDTQYF,TGTGCCAGCAGCCAAGATCTTGGGGGGACCACAGATACGCAGTATTTT
TRBV6-2/TRBV6-3,TRBD1,many,TRBJ2-1,CASAPRQGPLDEQFF,TGTGCCTCAGCCCCCCGACAGGGGCCCCTCGATGAGCAGTTCTTC
TRBV20-1,TRBD2,few,TRBJ2-1,CSAGLAGGPNEQFF,TGCAGTGCGGGACTAGCGGGAGGGCCAAATGAGCAGTTCTTC
TRBV4-1,TRBD1,.,TRBJ2-5,CASSLTGQEETQYF,TGCGCCAGCAGCCTCACGGGACAGGAAGAGACCCAGTACTTC